One and the same sample provided the 30 T cell receptor beta chains below, sequenced in a study of blood T cell repertoires in COVID-19. Clones were sequenced by immunoSEQ multiplex PCR, and TCRdb holds only the in-frame ones, with some missing. This repertoire shows around 110,000 clones, under 85% found once; its top ten account for 14%. Sequenced sample: peripheral blood. Receptor source: a woman aged 60-70 years with acute or convalescent COVID-19.

The chain has TRBV2 and TRBJ1-4, with 9 bases that match TRBD1. The CDR3 length is 14 residues. Germline V gene lookup returns CDR1 SNHLY and CDR2 FYNNEI. The ends lost 7 bases at V and 7 bases at J; junction bases unmatched: 7. CDR3 sequence reads: CASNPQGALEKLFF. The DNA of the CDR3 is TGTGCCAGCAACCCACAGGGGGCGCTTGAAAAACTGTTTTTT.

The chain combines TRBV6-5 with TRBJ2-7, with D tentatively TRBD2 (6 bases). The CDR3 spans 14 residues. Trimming removed 6 bases from V and 0 bases from J, with 12 bases in between. From germline, CDR1 is MNHEY and CDR2 SVGAGI. The CDR3 spells CASRRAGSSYEQYF. The CDR3 nucleotides read TGTGCCAGCAGACGGGCGGGGAGCTCCTACGAGCAGTACTTC.

The chain carries TRBV28 and TRBJ2-7; no clear D gene. CDR3 size: 13 residues. Per the germline V gene, CDR1 is MDHEN and CDR2 is SYDVKM. Trimming stripped 7 bases from V and 1 base from J, with 11 bases between. The CDR3 DNA is TGTGCCAGCACTCTTCGTTTATCCTACGAGCAGTACTTC. Amino acids: CASTLRLSYEQYF.

This chain links TRBV7-7 with TRBJ2-1, with TRBD2 matching 11 bases. Germline values: CDR1 SSHAT, CDR2 FNYEAQ (reference sequence). Trimming took 0 bases from V and 4 from J; bases not matched to a gene: 8. The CDR3 spans 18 residues. CDR3 bases: TGTGCCAGCAGCTTAGCAAGTAGCGGGGGGGCCGCTTACAATGAGCAGTTCTTC. Amino acids: CASSLASSGGAAYNEQFF.

This sequence joins TRBV4-2 and TRBJ1-6; D might be TRBD1 (5 bases). The ends were cut back, 0 bases at V and 2 bases at J, with 11 bases in the middle. The CDR3 extends over 17 amino acids. The germline V gene encodes CDR1 LGHNA and CDR2 YNFKEQ. CDR3 sequence: CASSQDTDRAYNSPLHF. The CDR3, as DNA: TGTGCCAGCAGCCAAGATACAGACAGAGCCTATAATTCACCCCTCCACTTT.

This chain connects TRBV28 to TRBJ2-2; tentative D call: TRBD1 (5 bases). The CDR3 loop spans 12 amino acids. Trimming took 6 bases from V and 3 from J, leaving 5 bases between them. CDR1 is MDHEN and CDR2 is SYDVKM in the germline V gene. In DNA, the CDR3 is TGTGCCAGCAGGACAGACACCGGGGAGCTGTTTTTT. Residues: CASRTDTGELFF.

The CDR3 spells CASSLTRTEKLFF. DNA of the CDR3: TGCGCCAGCAGCTTGACTCGGACAGAAAAACTGTTTTTT. V and J are TRBV5-1 and TRBJ1-4; tentatively, D is TRBD1 (5 bases). V was cut by 1 base and J by 8 bases, with 9 bases left in between. CDR1 is SGHRS and CDR2 is YFSETQ in the germline V gene. The CDR3 extends over 13 amino acids.

Here the CDR3 reads CASSRGSYEQYF. The CDR3 DNA is TGTGCCAGCAGTCGGGGGTCCTACGAGCAGTACTTC. This chain joins TRBV12-3 or TRBV12-4 and TRBJ2-7, with D perhaps TRBD2 (6 bases). V was cut by 5 bases and J by 1 base, with 6 bases left in between. The CDR3 runs 12 residues.

This clone was observed once. This chain links TRBV12-5 with TRBJ2-3, with D uncertain. The V end lost 5 bases, the J end lost 6 bases, and 18 bases lay between the germline ends. Germline V gene lookup returns CDR1 LGHNT and CDR2 FRNRAP. There are 15 residues in the CDR3. CDR3 sequence: CASGPPRPTADTQYF. As DNA, the CDR3 is TGTGCTAGTGGTCCGCCTAGGCCCACGGCGGATACGCAGTATTTT.

V and J are TRBV5-1 and TRBJ2-1; the D is unclear. This CDR3 region has 14 residues. V gave up 1 base and J gave up 10 bases, with 15 bases separating them. The germline CDR1 and CDR2 sequences are SGHRS and YFSETQ. The CDR3 sequence: CASSLSQAVNEQFF. For the CDR3, the DNA is TGCGCCAGCAGCTTGTCTCAGGCAGTAAACGAGCAGTTCTTC.

This chain uses TRBV5-6 with TRBJ2-5, with 10 bases that match TRBD2. Trimming cost V 4 bases and J 10 bases; bases outside gene matches: 10. This CDR3 has 14 amino acids. Per germline, CDR1 SGHDT and CDR2 YYEEEE. CDR3 coding DNA: TGTGCCAGCAGCAGCGGGGGGGCCCAAGGGGACCAGTACTTC. Amino acids: CASSSGGAQGDQYF. Filled out from reference TRBV5-6 and TRBJ2-5, the complete variable domain reads DAGVTQSPTHLIKTRGQQVTLRCSPKSGHDTVSWYQQALGQGPQFIFQYYEEEERQRGNFPDRFSGHQFPNYSSELNVNALLLGDSALYLCASSSGGAQGDQYFGPGTRLLVL.

The chain employs TRBV19 and TRBJ2-1; TRBD2 is a possible D gene (6 bases). The V gene lost 3 bases and the J gene lost 7 bases, with 13 bases spanning the gap. The CDR3 length is 14 residues. The germline V gene encodes CDR1 LNHDA and CDR2 SQIVND (reference sequence). The CDR3 is CASSIARAGNEQFF. The DNA for the CDR3 is TGTGCCAGTAGTATCGCGCGTGCGGGGAATGAGCAGTTCTTC.

Only one count was recorded for this clone. The genes are TRBV7-2 and TRBJ2-2; TRBD1 aligns across 12 bases. The junction had 9 bases not matched to a gene; V was cut back by 7 bases and J by 6 bases. The CDR3 extends over 16 amino acids. Looked up from germline, CDR1 is SGHTA and CDR2 is FQGNSA. CDR3 loop: CASNLPGQGAPGELFF. CDR3 DNA: TGTGCCAGCAACCTTCCGGGACAGGGGGCGCCCGGGGAGCTGTTTTTT.

The chain couples TRBV11-2 to TRBJ2-5; D not certain. V was trimmed by 0 bases and J by 5 bases, leaving 10 bases between them. In germline, CDR1 is SGHAT, CDR2 FQNNGV. CDR3 length: 14 residues. The CDR3 bases are TGTGCCAGCAGCTTAGAAATGTGGCGGGAGACCCAGTACTTC. It yields the protein CASSLEMWRETQYF.

The chain employs TRBV6-5 and TRBJ2-5; 8 bases fit TRBD1. The V gene end was trimmed by 5 bases and the J gene end by 4 bases; junction bases not matched to a gene: 6. The CDR3 extends over 14 amino acids. Germline V gene lookup returns CDR1 MNHEY and CDR2 SVGAGI. The CDR3 region is CASSIQGATETQYF. DNA of the CDR3: TGTGCCAGCAGTATCCAGGGGGCTACAGAGACCCAGTACTTC.

This chain connects TRBV14 to TRBJ1-6, with D hard to call. This CDR3 region has 15 residues. Germline V gives CDR1 SGHDN, CDR2 FVKESK. The ends were cut back, 0 bases at V and 10 bases at J, with 13 bases in the middle. The CDR3 loop reads CASSQEASRKSPLHF. DNA for the CDR3: TGTGCCAGCAGCCAAGAGGCCAGTCGAAAATCACCCCTCCACTTT.

The V and J genes are TRBV5-5 and TRBJ1-1, with 10 nucleotides matching TRBD1. From germline, CDR1 is SGHKS and CDR2 YYEKEE (reference sequence). V shed 1 base, J shed 8 bases, and the junction held 8 bases outside the gene matches. The length of the CDR3 is 15 residues. CDR3 coding DNA: TGTGCCAGCAGCTTGTCCGGGACAGGGGATCTCGAAGCTTTCTTT. It yields the protein CASSLSGTGDLEAFF.

The table lists this clone with a few counts. The chain has TRBV6-5 and TRBJ1-5, with 10 nucleotides matching TRBD1. The V and J ends lost 6 bases and 7 bases, in that order; junction bases with no gene match: 9. The CDR3 covers 15 residues. Germline values: CDR1 MNHEY, CDR2 SVGAGI. The CDR3, as DNA: TGTGCCAGCAGGGCCCCGGGACAGGGGCGCCAGCCCCAGCATTTT. This sequence encodes CASRAPGQGRQPQHF.

The V call is TRBV5-4, the J call TRBJ1-2; perhaps TRBD1 as D (5 bases). The ends were cut back, 4 bases at V and 2 bases at J, with 9 bases in the middle. The germline V gene encodes CDR1 SGHNT and CDR2 YYREEE (reference sequence). This CDR3 is 13 amino acids long. Here the CDR3 DNA reads TGTGCCAGCAGCCCGGACAAGAACTATGGCTACACCTTC. As protein: CASSPDKNYGYTF. The complete variable domain, with remaining parts taken from reference TRBV5-4 and TRBJ1-2, reads ETGVTQSPTHLIKTRGQQVTLRCSSQSGHNTVSWYQQALGQGPQFIFQYYREEENGRGNFPPRFSGLQFPNYSSELNVNALELDDSALYLCASSPDKNYGYTFGSGTRLTVV.

V is TRBV28 and J is TRBJ1-2; D unclear. This CDR3 is built from 12 residues. V shed 2 bases and J shed 8 bases, with 9 bases lying between them. From germline, CDR1 is MDHEN and CDR2 SYDVKM. The CDR3 DNA reads TGTGCCAGCAGTTTAGCAGTGAGGGGCTACACCTTC. Its translation: CASSLAVRGYTF.

The V gene is TRBV5-1, the J gene TRBJ2-3; weak D call: TRBD1 (5 bases). V was pared by 2 bases and J by 6 bases, with 13 bases between. The CDR3 spans 14 residues. Germline V gene sequence: CDR1 SGHRS, CDR2 YFSETQ. In nucleotides, the CDR3 is TGCGCCAGCAGCTTAGGGGCCTCCGACGATACGCAGTATTTT. Its translation: CASSLGASDDTQYF.

This chain uses TRBV7-9 with TRBJ1-1; tentative D call: TRBD1 (6 bases). Trimming removed 7 bases at V and 0 bases at J, with 15 bases between. CDR3 size: 15 residues. The germline V gene has CDR1 SEHNR and CDR2 FQNEAQ (reference sequence). The CDR3 DNA is TGTGCCAGCATCCCCCGAGGGGGTATGAACACTGAAGCTTTCTTT. Its protein is CASIPRGGMNTEAFF.

This clone has just one count. This chain connects TRBV5-1 to TRBJ2-2; TRBD2 matches 8 bases. The CDR3 contains 16 residues. V dropped 5 bases and J dropped 4; count of bases not matched to a gene: 10. Germline V gene lookup returns CDR1 SGHRS and CDR2 YFSETQ. The CDR3 here is CASRQGRTSLTGELFF. In DNA, the CDR3 is TGCGCCAGCAGACAAGGCCGGACTAGCCTCACCGGGGAGCTGTTTTTT.

The V call is TRBV28, the J call TRBJ1-6; maybe TRBD1 (6 bases). Germline values: CDR1 MDHEN, CDR2 SYDVKM. This CDR3 contains 15 residues. Deletions cut 5 bases from V and 7 bases from J, with 15 bases between. The CDR3 DNA sequence: TGTGCCAGCAGTCCCGCCACAGGGCCAAATTCACCCCTCCACTTT. Amino acid sequence: CASSPATGPNSPLHF.

The CDR3 nucleotides read TGTGCCAGCAGTGCACAGGGGGACAACACTGAAGCTTTCTTT. Translating it yields CASSAQGDNTEAFF. The chain links TRBV7-8 to TRBJ1-1, with 8 bases matching TRBD1. After removal of 6 bases from V and 2 bases from J, the junction contained 5 bases not matched to a gene. The CDR3 contains 14 residues. Germline V gene data show CDR1 as SGHVS and CDR2 as FQNEAQ.

The CDR3, as DNA: TGTGCCAGCAGCTTGGGCAGGGAGAACACTGAAGCTTTCTTT. Protein: CASSLGRENTEAFF. The chain uses TRBV5-4 and TRBJ1-1; TRBD1 might be the D (5 bases). Germline CDR1 SGHNT, CDR2 YYREEE (reference sequence). V lost 0 bases and J 1 base, leaving 7 bases between the germline ends. This CDR3 is built from 14 residues.

The chain carries TRBV15 and TRBJ2-7; tentative D call: TRBD1 (7 bases). V lost 3 bases and J lost 5, with 29 bases in between. There are 19 residues in the CDR3. The V gene's germline CDR1 is LNHNV and CDR2 YYDKDF (reference sequence). The CDR3 spells CATSREDHRGLWGKDEQYF. CDR3 DNA sequence: TGTGCCACCAGCAGGGAAGATCACAGGGGACTTTGGGGAAAGGACGAGCAGTACTTC.

The table lists this clone with a count of one. This chain joins TRBV30 and TRBJ2-7; tentative D call: TRBD1 (5 bases). The CDR3 contains 15 residues. Germline V lookup: CDR1 GTSNPN, CDR2 SVGIG (reference sequence). V lost 2 bases and J lost 4, with 18 bases in between. For the CDR3, the DNA is TGTGCCTGGAGTCAACCAGGGTCATTAAGATACGAGCAGTACTTC. It translates to CAWSQPGSLRYEQYF.

The chain has TRBV10-3 and TRBJ2-7; 7 bases are shared with TRBD1. The CDR3 runs to 16 residues. J was trimmed by 0 bases and V by 4 bases; bases with no gene match: 9. Germline CDR1 ENHRY, CDR2 SYGVKD. The CDR3 DNA reads as TGTGCCATCAGTGGTGGGTCGGGACAGAGCTCCTACGAGCAGTACTTC. Amino acids: CAISGGSGQSSYEQYF.

The chain recombines TRBV6-5 with TRBJ1-5; 7 positions match TRBD1. This CDR3 is built from 15 residues. V gave up 5 bases and J gave up 6 bases; unmatched junction bases: 10. Germline values: CDR1 MNHEY, CDR2 SVGAGI. CDR3 in amino acids: CASSQGSNRGQPQHF. The CDR3 DNA follows: TGTGCCAGCAGTCAGGGATCCAACAGGGGTCAGCCCCAGCATTTT.